Described below is a single T cell receptor beta chain sequence and its context. The antigen is unknown. This specimen comes from a study of cytomegalovirus exposure and HLA in healthy donors. Vbeta (60) and Jbeta (13) primers were used in the PCR. Produced via immunoSEQ multiplex PCR; TCRdb's table is partial and in-frame only. This table holds roughly 110,000 clones, around 77% found once. The study's findings and limits: Within an earlier analysis, most TCR beta V segments proved productive either about 90% or about 30% of the time.

The CDR3 is 15 residues long. The germline V gene encodes CDR1 WSHSY and CDR2 SAAADI. V was clipped by 4 bases and J by 0 bases, with 11 bases between them. What was sequenced was PBMCs. The receptor was isolated from a woman aged 25-40 years in good health and CMV-seropositive. The chain couples TRBV10-2 to TRBJ2-3, with D uncertain. CDR3 sequence: CASSAGLDSTDTQYF. In nucleotides, the CDR3 is TGCGCCAGCAGTGCAGGCTTAGATAGCACAGATACGCAGTATTTT.